This T cell receptor (beta chain) originates from a study of T-cell memory formation after mild COVID-19. Study conclusions and caveats: CD4+ contracting clones were mainly CM and EM; CD8+ ones, EMRA.

Concerning this clonotype: The target antigen is unknown.

The CDR3 has 13 residues. Trimming stripped 7 bases from V and 2 bases from J, with 8 bases between. TCRalpha and TCRbeta libraries used 5'RACE with constant-segment primers and UMIs. One entry per CDR3 protein results from TCRdb running MiXCR on the 5' RACE reads. The sample comprises around 140,000 distinct CDR3 sequences, around 27% of which are singletons, and roughly 25% rests with the top ten. The rearrangement uses TRBV12-3 or TRBV12-4 and TRBJ2-2; D unresolved. What was sequenced was PBMCs or a T cell subset sorted from them (not recorded which). This receptor was taken from an adult woman who had mild COVID-19 (a few samples of this study predate the infection). Cell type and time point are not known. The DNA for the CDR3 is TGTGCCAGCAATCCTGATAACACCGGGGAGCTGTTTTTT. It encodes CASNPDNTGELFF.